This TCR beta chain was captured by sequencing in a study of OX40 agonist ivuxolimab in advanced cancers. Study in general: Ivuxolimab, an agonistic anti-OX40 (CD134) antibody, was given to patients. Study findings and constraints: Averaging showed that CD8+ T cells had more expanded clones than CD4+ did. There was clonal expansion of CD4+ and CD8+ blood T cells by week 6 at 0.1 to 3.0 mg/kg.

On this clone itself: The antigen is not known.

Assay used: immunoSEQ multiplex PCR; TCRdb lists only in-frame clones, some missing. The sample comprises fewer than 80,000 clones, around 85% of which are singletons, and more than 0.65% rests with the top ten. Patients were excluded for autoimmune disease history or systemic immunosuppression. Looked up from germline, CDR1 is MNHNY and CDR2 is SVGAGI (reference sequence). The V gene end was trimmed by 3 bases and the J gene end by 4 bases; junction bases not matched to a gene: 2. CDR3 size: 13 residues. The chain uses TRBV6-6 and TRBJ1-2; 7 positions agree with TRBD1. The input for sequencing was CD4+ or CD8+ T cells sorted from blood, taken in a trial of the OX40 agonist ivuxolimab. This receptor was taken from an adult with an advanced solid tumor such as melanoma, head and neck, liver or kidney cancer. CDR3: CASSYGTVYGYTF. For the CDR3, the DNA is TGTGCCAGCAGTTATGGGACAGTCTATGGCTACACCTTC.